Following are 28 T cell receptor beta chains from one sample sequenced in a study of blood T cell repertoires in COVID-19. Profiling relied on immunoSEQ multiplex PCR, and the TCRdb table lists in-frame clones only, not all of them. The sample includes about 240,000 clones, approximately 90% of them seen just once. Sequencing was carried out using PBMCs or T cells enriched from blood (not recorded which). These receptors originate from a woman younger than 45 with acute COVID-19.

This rearrangement joins TRBV6-4 to TRBJ2-1; a weak D match, TRBD2 (6 bases). Germline values: CDR1 MRHNA, CDR2 SNTAGT. The V gene lost 4 bases and the J gene lost 10 bases, with 20 bases spanning the gap. This CDR3 spans 15 amino acids. CDR3 nucleotide sequence: TGTGCCAGCAGTGCCCAGGGACTGGAAAGGACGGAGCAGTTCTTC. Its translation: CASSAQGLERTEQFF.

The chain uses TRBV2 and TRBJ1-3; perhaps TRBD1 as D (5 bases). This CDR3 has 18 amino acids. Germline lookup yields CDR1 SNHLY and CDR2 FYNNEI. Trimming took off 8 bases at V and 0 bases at J, with 23 bases between the two ends. The CDR3 DNA sequence: TGTGCCAGCCTTGCCCGGGCTACAGGATCTAGCTCTGGAAACACCATATATTTT. This gives the protein CASLARATGSSSGNTIYF.

The rearrangement links TRBV13 to TRBJ2-3, with TRBD2 matching over 9 bases. V lost 0 bases to trimming and J lost 0 bases; unmatched junction nucleotides: 1. Germline V gene sequence: CDR1 PRHDT, CDR2 FYEKMQ (reference sequence). The CDR3 runs to 16 residues. In nucleotides, the CDR3 is TGTGCCAGCAGCTTAGGGCTAGCGGGGAGCACAGATACGCAGTATTTT. It is translated as CASSLGLAGSTDTQYF.

With regard to this clone: The identical CDR3 is also encoded by other nucleotide sequences in the sample. The chain joins TRBV27 to TRBJ2-1, with TRBD2 identical over 11 bases. In germline, CDR1 is MNHEY, CDR2 SMNVEV (reference sequence). CDR3 length: 15 residues. V shed 3 bases and J 4 bases; nucleotides not matched to a gene: 2. The CDR3 protein is CASSLTSGEYNEQFF. CDR3 DNA sequence: TGTGCCAGCAGTTTGACTAGCGGGGAATACAATGAGCAGTTCTTC.

The gene calls are TRBV20-1 and TRBJ2-1; D gene uncertain. This CDR3 is 13 amino acids long. V shed 3 bases and J shed 4 bases, with 10 bases lying between them. CDR1 and CDR2 (germline): DFQATT, SNEGSKA (reference sequence). The CDR3 DNA is TGCAGTGCTAGTTATAGAGCGTACAATGAGCAGTTCTTC. Translated, it gives CSASYRAYNEQFF.

This sequence joins TRBV28 and TRBJ1-1, with TRBD1 as a possible D gene (6 bases). The germline V and J ends were trimmed by 6 bases and 3 bases, with 11 bases remaining between them. This CDR3 spans 13 amino acids. Germline assignment: CDR1 MDHEN and CDR2 SYDVKM. CDR3 loop: CASRPGQYTEAFF. As DNA, the CDR3 is TGTGCCAGCAGGCCGGGACAATACACTGAAGCTTTCTTT. Supplemented by reference TRBV28 and TRBJ1-1, the full variable domain reads DVKVTQSSRYLVKRTGEKVFLECVQDMDHENMFWYRQDPGLGLRLIYFSYDVKMKEKGDIPEGYSVSREKKERFSLILESASTNQTSMYLCASRPGQYTEAFFGQGTRLTVV.

V usage is TRBV2 and J usage is TRBJ2-1; 7 bases match TRBD2. This CDR3 is 12 amino acids long. Germline assignment: CDR1 SNHLY and CDR2 FYNNEI. The ends lost 4 bases at V and 8 bases at J; junction bases unmatched: 2. The CDR3 nucleotides read TGTGCCAGCAGTGTTGGGAGGGATGAGCAGTTCTTC. This gives the protein CASSVGRDEQFF.

J is TRBJ1-4 and V is TRBV27; 9 bases match TRBD1. V trimming: 2 bases; J trimming: 12 bases; junction bases outside the gene matches: 4. The CDR3 contains 13 residues. Germline V CDR1 and CDR2: MNHEY, SMNVEV (reference sequence). CDR3 in amino acids: CASSLGTGRELFF. CDR3 bases: TGTGCCAGCAGTTTAGGGACAGGGAGGGAACTGTTTTTT.

This rearrangement joins TRBV4-3 to TRBJ2-1; 9 positions match TRBD2. Trimming cost V 0 bases and J 4 bases; bases outside gene matches: 4. The germline V gene has CDR1 LGHNA and CDR2 YSLEER. CDR3 length equals 16 residues. DNA of the CDR3: TGCGCCAGCAGCCAAGATTCAGCGGGGGGATACAATGAGCAGTTCTTC. It encodes CASSQDSAGGYNEQFF.

This clone was recorded a few times. This chain uses TRBV27 with TRBJ1-3, with D perhaps matching TRBD1 (6 bases). Trimming left V 5 bases short and J 4 bases short, with 15 bases between. CDR1 and CDR2 from the germline V gene are MNHEY and SMNVEV (reference sequence). The CDR3 runs to 15 residues. The CDR3 nucleotides are TGTGCCAGCAGTCCACAGGGATTTGCGGGAAACACCATATATTTT. Its protein product is CASSPQGFAGNTIYF.

V usage is TRBV21-1 and J usage is TRBJ2-7; the table's D call, TRBD1, was not checked against the DNA. TRBV21-1 is described as a pseudogene. The CDR3 has 14 residues. The CDR3 protein is CASSPPGETYEQYF. CDR3 DNA sequence: TGTGCCAGCAGCCCTCCAGGGGAAACCTACGAGCAGTACTTC.

This sequence joins TRBV24-1 and TRBJ1-1; no firm D call. CDR1 and CDR2 (germline): KGHDR, SFDVKD. V lost 3 bases, J lost 4 bases, and 8 bases lay in between. The CDR3 has 13 amino acids. The CDR3, as DNA: TGTGCCACCAGTGATAAACCGGGCACTGAAGCTTTCTTT. Protein: CATSDKPGTEAFF.

J is TRBJ2-7 and V is TRBV19; weak D call: TRBD1 (5 bases). There are 15 residues in the CDR3. Germline CDR1 reads LNHDA; CDR2 reads SQIVND (reference sequence). V was pared by 5 bases and J by 1 base, with 15 bases between. The CDR3 protein is CASSPRQLESYEQYF. The DNA for the CDR3 is TGTGCCAGTAGTCCTCGACAGCTAGAGTCCTACGAGCAGTACTTC.

This clone was picked up many times. The V and J genes are TRBV7-2 and TRBJ2-7; D may be TRBD2 (5 bases). The V gene's germline CDR1 is SGHTA and CDR2 FQGNSA. This CDR3 is 15 amino acids long. Trimming left V 5 bases short and J 0 bases short, with 14 bases between. This CDR3 is CASSPSSGISYEQYF. The CDR3 nucleotides read TGTGCCAGCAGCCCCTCCAGCGGTATCTCCTACGAGCAGTACTTC.

V gene TRBV5-1 combines with J gene TRBJ2-5; TRBD2 matches 10 bases. Germline CDR1 reads SGHRS; CDR2 reads YFSETQ. V shed 1 base, J shed 5 bases, and the junction held 8 bases outside the gene matches. CDR3 size: 16 residues. DNA for the CDR3: TGCGCCAGCAGCTTGAGCGGGGGGGACGTTTGGGAGACCCAGTACTTC. This gives the protein CASSLSGGDVWETQYF. Based on the CDR3 plus reference TRBV5-1 and TRBJ2-5, the full variable domain is KAGVTQTPRYLIKTRGQQVTLSCSPISGHRSVSWYQQTPGQGLQFLFEYFSETQRNKGNFPGRFSGRQFSNSRSEMNVSTLELGDSALYLCASSLSGGDVWETQYFGPGTRLLVL.

The count of this clone is one. This rearrangement joins TRBV6-5 to TRBJ1-2; unclear D gene. Germline CDR1 reads MNHEY; CDR2 reads SVGAGI. Trimming left V 7 bases short and J 7 bases short, with 22 bases between. This CDR3 is built from 15 residues. CDR3 region: CASTSTTSLRGGYTF. Here the CDR3 DNA reads TGTGCCAGCACCTCCACCACCTCTTTGCGAGGTGGCTACACCTTC.

Here the CDR3 DNA reads TGTGCCAGCAGCTTACGGGAAGGTGAAAAACTGTTTTTT. It codes for CASSLREGEKLFF. The gene calls are TRBV7-9 and TRBJ1-4; D ambiguous. Germline V gives CDR1 SEHNR, CDR2 FQNEAQ (reference sequence). V shed 2 bases and J shed 7 bases, with 8 bases lying between them. The CDR3 contains 13 residues.

The rearrangement uses TRBV4-3 and TRBJ2-2; 7 bases are shared with TRBD2. The V and J ends lost 1 base and 5 bases, in that order; junction bases with no gene match: 4. Germline V gives CDR1 LGHNA, CDR2 YSLEER. The CDR3 sequence is 15 residues long. The CDR3 sequence is CASSQVYGGTGELFF. The DNA for the CDR3 is TGCGCCAGCAGCCAAGTTTACGGGGGGACCGGGGAGCTGTTTTTT.

The V gene is TRBV6-5, the J gene TRBJ1-4; D is ambiguous. The CDR3 consists of 11 residues. The V gene lost 7 bases and the J gene lost 4 bases, with 4 bases spanning the gap. The germline gives CDR1 MNHEY, CDR2 SVGAGI. This chain's CDR3 is CASTHNEKLFF. The DNA of the CDR3 is TGTGCCAGCACCCATAATGAAAAACTGTTTTTT.

In its sample, this clone was seen a few times. The chain has TRBV6-1 and TRBJ1-2; the match to TRBD1 covers 9 bases. The germline V gene has CDR1 MNHNS and CDR2 SASEGT. The trim removed 2 bases at V and 7 bases at J, leaving 8 bases unmatched. CDR3 length: 15 residues. The CDR3 region has the DNA TGTGCCAGCAGTGAAACCCTAACAGGGGGCGGTGGCTACACCTTC. Residues: CASSETLTGGGGYTF.

This sequence joins TRBV7-9 and TRBJ2-2; unclear D gene. Per the germline V gene, CDR1 is SEHNR and CDR2 is FQNEAQ (reference sequence). The CDR3 is 14 residues long. V was shortened by 2 bases and J by 3 bases, with 7 bases between the two germline ends. The CDR3 nucleotides read TGTGCCAGCAGCTTACCGGGTTACACCGGGGAGCTGTTTTTT. Its translation: CASSLPGYTGELFF.

The V call is TRBV19, the J call TRBJ1-5, with D possibly being TRBD1 (5 bases). The CDR3 has 13 amino acids. Trimming removed 3 bases from V and 5 bases from J, with 8 bases in between. CDR1 is LNHDA and CDR2 is SQIVND in the germline V gene (reference sequence). CDR3 coding DNA: TGTGCCAGTAGTATTTGGGGGGATCAGCCCCAGCATTTT. Translation gives CASSIWGDQPQHF.

This clone occurred a few times. The chain joins TRBV10-3 to TRBJ1-6; D unclear. The CDR3 length is 15 residues. Trimming took 3 bases from V and 11 from J, leaving 17 bases between them. In germline, CDR1 is ENHRY, CDR2 SYGVKD. CDR3 coding DNA: TGTGCCATCAGTGATTCCGCTACCTCGGGGACACCCCTCCACTTT. It is translated as CAISDSATSGTPLHF.

The gene calls are TRBV30 and TRBJ1-1; 9 bases agree with TRBD1. The germline CDR1 and CDR2 sequences are GTSNPN and SVGIG (reference sequence). The junction had 6 bases not matched to a gene; V was cut back by 1 base and J by 9 bases. This CDR3 comprises 13 residues. The CDR3 DNA follows: TGTGCCTGGAGTGGGGGAACAGGGGGCAAAGCTTTCTTT. It translates to CAWSGGTGGKAFF.

The chain recombines TRBV5-1 with TRBJ1-2; possible D gene TRBD1, 6 bases. The CDR3 runs 12 residues. Germline V gene data show CDR1 as SGHRS and CDR2 as YFSETQ. Trimming shortened V by 0 bases and J by 6 bases, and 6 bases separated the two germline ends. The CDR3 region is CASSLDRDGYTF. The CDR3 nucleotides read TGCGCCAGCAGCTTGGACAGGGATGGCTACACCTTC.

This clone was recorded only once. This sequence joins TRBV2 and TRBJ2-1; 8 positions agree with TRBD2. There are 14 residues in the CDR3. J lost 5 bases, V lost 3 bases, and 3 bases had no gene match. CDR1 SNHLY and CDR2 FYNNEI come from the germline V gene. The CDR3: CASSDLAGHNEQFF. The CDR3 DNA is TGTGCCAGCAGTGACCTAGCGGGTCACAATGAGCAGTTCTTC.

This chain links TRBV7-9 with TRBJ1-5, with 7 positions matching TRBD1. This CDR3 contains 14 residues. V lost 4 bases and J lost 2; bases outside the gene matches: 2. Germline loops: CDR1 SEHNR, CDR2 FQNEAQ (reference sequence). The DNA for the CDR3 is TGTGCCAGCAGCTCCACAGGGGGCAATCAGCCCCAGCATTTT. This encodes CASSSTGGNQPQHF.

This chain connects TRBV16 to TRBJ1-1, with D uncertain. Looked up from germline, CDR1 is KGHSY and CDR2 is FQNENV. The CDR3 sequence is 14 residues long. Trimming left V 2 bases short and J 1 base short, with 8 bases between. CDR3 sequence reads: CASSQQRRNTEAFF. Here the CDR3 DNA reads TGTGCCAGCAGCCAACAAAGGAGGAACACTGAAGCTTTCTTT. Complete variable domain (other parts from reference TRBV16 and TRBJ1-1): GEEVAQTPKHLVRGEGQKAKLYCAPIKGHSYVFWYQQVLKNEFKFLISFQNENVFDETGMPKERFSAKCLPNSPCSLEIQATKLEDSAVYFCASSQQRRNTEAFFGQGTRLTVV.